This T cell receptor (beta chain) was sequenced in a study of blood T cell repertoires in COVID-19 (dated by TCRdb to about 2020). Study-wide context: Collaborator samples came from the United States, Italy and Spain and covered acute and convalescent phases of COVID-19. The prospective study material was composed of cDNA or gDNA derived from T cells, B-cell-depleted T cells, or PBMCs. The dataset comprised deeply sampled blood TCRbeta repertoires from subjects exposed to, actively infected with, or recovered from COVID-19. A freely available public database, intended as a resource for researchers studying the immune response to SARS-CoV-2, is where the repertoires were released. The samples were drawn from the first 160 participants of the ongoing ImmuneRACE study and from 1,200 or so subjects provided by 6 global collaborators. Nearly every sample came with metadata listing a de-identified subject ID, COVID-19 status, age in years and sex. Where available, HLA class I and class II types were taken from metadata supplied by the sample provider and were not determined by assay-based typing.

From a lookup of the germline V gene (reference sequence), CDR1 and CDR2 are LNHDA and SQIVND. The CDR3 numbers 15 residues from cysteine through phenylalanine. Only the CDR3 part of the read is kept: 45 bases, read in frame from the first base. At the junction V is shortened by 2 bases and J by 4 bases; bases outside the gene matches: 2. Participants in the prospective study were enrolled through a virtual design, were aged roughly 18 to 100 years, and lived in 24 United States geographic areas. To assign participants to cohorts, the prospective study relied on clinical history that participants themselves reported in a screening survey and a study questionnaire. Recovered participants in ImmuneRACE Cohort 3 were defined by two consecutive negative NP/OP PCR tests, clearance by a healthcare professional, or resolution of symptoms. In the prospective study, whole blood, serum and a nasopharyngeal or oropharyngeal swab were collected from each participant by mobile phlebotomists. Additional blood draws and questionnaires over an approximately 2-month period could optionally be provided by prospective study participants. Before DNA extraction, blood samples from the prospective study were shipped at room temperature or frozen.

Overall study outcomes, separate from this receptor: How much clinical and demographic metadata was included differed by source and by participant, and the metadata was provided uncurated.

This clone was seen just once. The clone's antigen remains unknown. Base quality data are lacking; no much larger clone is found one base away. TCRbeta CDR3 regions were amplified from genomic DNA by means of the immunoSEQ Assay, a bias-controlled multiplex PCR. As for the original processing: Nucleated cell counts per sample were estimated from amplification of reference gene primers within the assay. Sequence reads were collapsed and filtered to measure the absolute abundance of every unique TCRbeta CDR3 rearrangement. Productive Simpson clonality was computed per sample as the square root of Simpson's diversity index over productive rearrangements. TCRdb's version of the immuneACCESS table is confined to in-frame rearrangements and falls short of the full clone set. An unresolved V gene accounts for under half of the shortfall where checked; the remainder is of unknown origin. Clone size and V and J calls were adopted from that table, with D and trimming inferred from the DNA. The sample table shows a few hundred thousand clones, and roughly 86% are seen once. The ten largest clones add up to about 1.7% of the sample.

The chain was built from TRBV19 and TRBJ2-2; TRBD2 matches 9 bases in the middle. This TCR was sampled from a woman in her twenties or thirties who had recovered from COVID-19. The sequenced material came from PBMCs or T cells enriched from blood (not recorded which). The CDR3 region: CASSILRGGTGELFF. The sequence in DNA is TGTGCCAGTAGTATACTGCGGGGGGGCACCGGGGAGCTGTTTTTT.